The sequence of this T cell receptor (beta chain) was determined in a study of blood T cell repertoires in COVID-19. In the study overall: Samples of COVID-19 (acute and convalescent) were obtained from the United States, Italy and Spain. PBMCs, B-cell-depleted T cells, or T cells were the source of the cDNA or gDNA that made up the material.

On this clone itself: This same CDR3 is encoded by further DNA sequences in the sample.

Authors' analysis steps: The authors estimated nucleated cell counts from reference gene primer amplification. Assay: immunoSEQ multiplex PCR; the TCRdb copy retains only in-frame clones and omits some. D and trimming were read from the DNA, whereas the V and J calls and clone size are those reported in that table. This sample has about 26,000 clones, with around two thirds found just once. Germline CDR1 and CDR2: SGHNT and YENEEA. V dropped 1 base and J dropped 4 bases, with 10 bases sitting between them. The CDR3 has 14 amino acids. The material sequenced was peripheral blood. This chain joins TRBV11-3 and TRBJ1-2; no firm D call. This TCR derives from a man between 60 and 75 years old with active or convalescent COVID-19. The CDR3 sequence: CASSLAGSGYGYTF. The CDR3 nucleotides are TGTGCCAGCAGCTTAGCGGGATCTGGCTATGGCTACACCTTC.